These T cell receptor beta chains were read from a single sample in a study of radiation and T cells in renal cell carcinoma. The table came from immunoSEQ multiplex PCR; TCRdb's copy has only in-frame clones and leaves some out. The top ten clones hold 7.5% to 8.5% of a sample with about 95,000 clones, 75% to 90% of them seen once. Material: blood, obtained from a patient whose treatment included radiotherapy and nephrectomy. Receptors were obtained from a man between 50 and 59 years old with renal cell carcinoma. Each CDR3 is given with its conserved first and last residue. The D gene is left open where the match is weak. Some rows mark clone size as missing; the rest say once, few, many or name a class of expanded clone.

v_gene	j_gene	d_gene	abundance	len	CDR3aa	CDR3nt
TRBV2	TRBJ2-1	NA	NA	11	CASSSQGAQFF	TGTGCCAGCAGTTCACAGGGAGCGCAGTTCTTC
TRBV6-5	TRBJ1-3	NA	NA	16	CASSYLYRGSGNTIYF	TGTGCCAGCAGTTATCTCTATCGGGGCTCTGGAAACACCATATATTTT
TRBV9	TRBJ1-3	NA	NA	17	CASSVRQGTTPGNTIYF	TGTGCCAGCAGCGTCCGGCAGGGGACAACCCCTGGAAACACCATATATTTT
TRBV5-1	TRBJ1-4	NA	NA	14	CASSLEGGGEKLFF	TGCGCCAGCAGCTTGGAGGGAGGTGGCGAAAAACTGTTTTTT
TRBV19	TRBJ2-3	TRBD2	NA	15	CASSILAGGTDTQYF	TGTGCCAGTAGTATCCTAGCGGGGGGCACAGATACGCAGTATTTT
TRBV7-3	TRBJ2-1	NA	NA	13	CASSRQVRNEQFF	TGTGCCAGCAGCAGACAGGTTCGCAATGAGCAGTTCTTC
TRBV30	TRBJ1-3	NA	NA	13	CAWSGSSGNTIYF	TGTGCCTGGAGCGGAAGCTCTGGAAACACCATATATTTT
TRBV5-4	TRBJ2-2	TRBD2	NA	17	CASSSTSGRAGTGELFF	TGTGCCAGCAGCTCCACTAGCGGGAGGGCGGGCACCGGGGAGCTGTTTTTT
TRBV4-2	TRBJ2-7	TRBD1	once	17	CASSQDRGRTRINEQYF	TGTGCCAGCAGCCAAGATAGGGGGCGGACAAGGATCAACGAGCAGTACTTC
TRBV2	TRBJ2-3	TRBD2	NA	15	CASSRTTSGGITQYF	TGTGCCAGCAGTCGGACGACTAGCGGGGGAATTACGCAGTATTTT
TRBV6-5	TRBJ1-6	NA	NA	14	CASSYTPNNSPLHF	TGTGCCAGCAGTTACACGCCCAATAATTCACCCCTCCACTTT
TRBV10-3	TRBJ1-1	TRBD1	NA	15	CAISESPGGASEAFF	TGTGCCATCAGTGAGTCGCCAGGGGGCGCATCTGAAGCTTTCTTT
TRBV6-6	TRBJ2-1	TRBD1	NA	14	CAIGAQGVYNEQFF	TGTGCCATAGGAGCGCAGGGGGTTTACAATGAGCAGTTCTTC
TRBV7-2	TRBJ1-5	NA	NA	13	CASSFDSNQPQHF	TGTGCCAGCAGTTTTGATAGCAATCAGCCCCAGCATTTT
TRBV19	TRBJ1-5	NA	once	18	CASSSAAGRDDGNQPQHF	TGTGCCAGTAGTTCCGCAGCCGGTCGGGATGATGGAAATCAGCCCCAGCATTTT
TRBV29-1	TRBJ1-2	NA	NA	13	CSVGGVWGGGYTF	TGCAGCGTCGGAGGGGTTTGGGGAGGTGGCTACACCTTC
TRBV28	TRBJ2-6	TRBD1	NA	18	CASRRDRSAFSGANVLTF	TGTGCCAGCAGACGGGACAGGTCGGCCTTCTCTGGGGCCAACGTCCTGACTTTC
TRBV6-5	TRBJ1-1	TRBD1	NA	12	CASSRTQGEAFF	TGTGCCAGCAGTCGAACACAGGGGGAAGCTTTCTTT
TRBV18	TRBJ2-6	TRBD1	NA	16	CASSLGGTGVINVLTF	TGTGCCAGCTCACTTGGCGGGACAGGGGTGATCAACGTCCTGACTTTC
TRBV2	TRBJ1-2	NA	NA	14	CASSVQGQYYGYTF	TGTGCCAGCAGTGTTCAGGGGCAGTACTATGGCTACACCTTC
TRBV30	TRBJ1-3	NA	NA	14	CAWRASGTGGTIYF	TGTGCCTGGAGAGCGTCGGGTACCGGGGGCACCATATATTTT
TRBV9	TRBJ1-2	NA	NA	15	CASSPPNVGNYGYTF	TGTGCCAGCAGCCCCCCCAATGTCGGGAACTATGGCTACACCTTC
TRBV9	TRBJ2-1	NA	once	15	CASSAGLGVLNEQFF	TGTGCCAGCAGCGCCGGCCTGGGAGTGCTCAATGAGCAGTTCTTC
TRBV28	TRBJ1-2	NA	NA	12	CASSITAYGYTF	TGTGCCAGCAGTATTACCGCCTATGGCTACACCTTC
TRBV10-3	TRBJ2-7	TRBD2	NA	14	CAISPTSGIDEQYF	TGTGCCATCAGCCCGACTAGCGGGATCGACGAGCAGTACTTC
TRBV18	TRBJ2-7	NA	NA	13	CASSPKSSYEQYF	TGTGCCAGCTCACCCAAGAGCTCCTACGAGCAGTACTTC
TRBV7-9	TRBJ1-5	NA	NA	14	CASSADGWNQPQHF	TGTGCCAGCAGCGCGGACGGCTGGAATCAGCCCCAGCATTTT
TRBV23-1	TRBJ2-3	NA	NA	12	CASSHFSDTQYF	TGCGCCAGCAGTCATTTTTCAGATACGCAGTATTTT
TRBV6-1	TRBJ2-3	TRBD1	NA	13	CASNQGAVDTQYF	TGTGCCAGCAATCAGGGGGCGGTAGATACGCAGTATTTT
TRBV5-5	TRBJ2-7	NA	once	16	CASSLAFTRVAYEQYF	TGTGCCAGCAGCTTGGCGTTCACCCGGGTTGCCTACGAGCAGTACTTC
TRBV2	TRBJ2-1	NA	NA	12	CASSEQNNEQFF	TGTGCCAGCAGTGAACAGAACAATGAGCAGTTCTTC
TRBV18	TRBJ1-2	NA	NA	13	CASSRDGPDGYTF	TGTGCCAGCTCACGGGACGGACCTGATGGCTACACCTTC
TRBV5-4	TRBJ1-2	TRBD1	once	14	CASSQQGANYGYTF	TGTGCCAGCAGCCAACAGGGGGCTAACTATGGCTACACCTTC
TRBV5-1	TRBJ1-1	NA	few	16	CASSLGPTGPNTEAFF	TGCGCCAGCAGCTTGGGGCCGACAGGACCGAACACTGAAGCTTTCTTT
TRBV4-3	TRBJ2-7	NA	NA	14	CASSQDRAGYEQYF	TGCGCCAGCAGCCAAGACCGGGCCGGCTACGAGCAGTACTTC
TRBV18	TRBJ1-4	NA	once	15	CASSPTWGQNEKLFF	TGTGCCAGCTCACCAACATGGGGGCAAAATGAAAAACTGTTTTTT
TRBV5-1	TRBJ1-1	NA	NA	15	CASSLRQSLNTEAFF	TGCGCCAGCAGCTTACGACAGAGCTTGAACACTGAAGCTTTCTTT
TRBV9	TRBJ2-7	TRBD2	NA	15	CASSVDLAGAYEQYF	TGTGCCAGCAGCGTAGATCTAGCGGGGGCCTACGAGCAGTACTTC
TRBV5-1	TRBJ2-2	TRBD1	NA	18	CASSLGSGDRVPTGELFF	TGCGCCAGCAGCTTGGGGTCCGGGGACAGGGTCCCCACCGGGGAGCTGTTTTTT
TRBV10-3	TRBJ2-7	NA	NA	14	CAISDPRSSYEQYF	TGTGCCATCAGTGATCCCCGGAGCTCCTACGAGCAGTACTTC
TRBV29-1	TRBJ2-3	NA	few	11	CSGRHSDTQYF	TGCAGCGGGCGGCACAGCGATACGCAGTATTTT
TRBV9	TRBJ2-3	NA	once	15	CASSVEGGWTDTQYF	TGTGCCAGCAGCGTAGAGGGCGGTTGGACAGATACGCAGTATTTT
TRBV28	TRBJ1-2	TRBD1	NA	14	CASTGTGGVYGYTF	TGTGCCAGCACGGGGACAGGGGGTGTCTATGGCTACACCTTC